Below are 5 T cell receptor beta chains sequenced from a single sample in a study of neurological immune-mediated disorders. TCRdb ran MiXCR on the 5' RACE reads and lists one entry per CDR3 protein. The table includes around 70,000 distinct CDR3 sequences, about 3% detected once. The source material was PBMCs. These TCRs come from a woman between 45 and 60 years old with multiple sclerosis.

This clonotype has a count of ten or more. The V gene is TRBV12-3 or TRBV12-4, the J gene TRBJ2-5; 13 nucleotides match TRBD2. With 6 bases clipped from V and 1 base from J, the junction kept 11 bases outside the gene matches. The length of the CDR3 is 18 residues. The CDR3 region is CASSRGLAGALLQETQYF. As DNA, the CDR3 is TGTGCCAGCAGCCGTGGACTAGCGGGGGCCCTCCTCCAAGAGACCCAGTACTTC.

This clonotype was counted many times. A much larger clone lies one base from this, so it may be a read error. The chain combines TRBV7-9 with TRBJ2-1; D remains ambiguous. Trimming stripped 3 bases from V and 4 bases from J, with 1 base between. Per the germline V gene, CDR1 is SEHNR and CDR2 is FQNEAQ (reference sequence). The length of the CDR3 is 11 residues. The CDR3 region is CASSFYNEQFF. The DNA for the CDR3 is TGTGCCAGCAGCTTTTACAATGAGCAGTTCTTC. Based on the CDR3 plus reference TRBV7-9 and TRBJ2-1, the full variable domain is DTGVSQNPRHKITKRGQNVTFRCDPISEHNRLYWYRQTLGQGPEFLTYFQNEAQLEKSRLLSDRFSAERPKGSFSTLEIQRTEQGDSAMYLCASSFYNEQFFGPGTRLTVL.

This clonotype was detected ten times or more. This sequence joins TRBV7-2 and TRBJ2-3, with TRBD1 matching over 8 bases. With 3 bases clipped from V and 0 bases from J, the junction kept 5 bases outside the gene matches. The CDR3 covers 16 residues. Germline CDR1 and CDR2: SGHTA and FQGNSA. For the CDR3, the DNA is TGTGCCAGCAGCTTTCTCACAGGGGGGAGCACAGATACGCAGTATTTT. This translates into CASSFLTGGSTDTQYF.

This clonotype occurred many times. In nucleotides, the CDR3 is TGCAGTGCTAGAAGCCCCGGGAGCGGGGAGCTGTTTTTT. Protein product: CSARSPGSGELFF. The chain recombines TRBV20-1 with TRBJ2-2, with D perhaps TRBD2 (6 bases). Germline loops: CDR1 DFQATT, CDR2 SNEGSKA (reference sequence). The length of the CDR3 is 13 residues. The V end lost 2 bases, the J end lost 7 bases, and 11 bases lay between the germline ends.

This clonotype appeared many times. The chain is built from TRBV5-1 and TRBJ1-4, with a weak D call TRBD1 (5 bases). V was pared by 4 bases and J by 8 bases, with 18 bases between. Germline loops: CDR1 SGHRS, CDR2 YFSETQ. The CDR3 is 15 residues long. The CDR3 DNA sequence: TGCGCCAGCAGCCTCGAGACGGGACGGCAAGAAAAACTGTTTTTT. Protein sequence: CASSLETGRQEKLFF.